The following is a T cell receptor (beta chain) sequence with its context. Its target is unknown. TCRdb recomputed calls from the 5' RACE reads with MiXCR, one row per CDR3 protein. The data contain around 90,000 distinct CDR3 sequences, around 25% of them singletons. The source of the sample is a study of CD8 T cells in ankylosing spondylitis. Study-level findings and limits: Earlier reports found some motif variants in synovial fluid and blood in reactive arthritis. The clones that were linked to disease were reported to be significantly enriched in matched synovial fluid samples from ankylosing spondylitis patients. Among TCR beta sequences, a motif of eight or nine highly homologous variants appeared characteristic of ankylosing spondylitis blood. Disease-linked clones were CD8+ and relatively rare in peripheral blood.

The V and J ends lost 6 bases and 3 bases respectively, with 14 bases between them. The V gene's germline CDR1 is ENHRY and CDR2 SYGVKD. The CDR3 has 14 amino acids. The rearrangement joins TRBV10-3 to TRBJ1-2, with a weak D call TRBD1 (6 bases). The receptor comes from a male donor with ankylosing spondylitis or in good health (not recorded which). Sequences were obtained from blood, either unsorted or a sorted T cell fraction (not recorded which). The CDR3 sequence is CAISLQGRDYGYTF. In nucleotides, the CDR3 is TGTGCCATCAGCTTGCAGGGGAGAGACTATGGCTACACCTTC.